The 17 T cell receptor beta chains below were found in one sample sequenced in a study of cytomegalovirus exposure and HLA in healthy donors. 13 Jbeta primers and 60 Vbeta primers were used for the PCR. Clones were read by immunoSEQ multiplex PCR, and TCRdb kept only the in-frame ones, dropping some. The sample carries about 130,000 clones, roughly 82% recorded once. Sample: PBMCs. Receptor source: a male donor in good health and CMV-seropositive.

CDR3 amino acids: CASKRTSGRADEQYF. CDR3 DNA sequence: TGCGCCAGCAAAAGGACTAGCGGGAGGGCCGACGAGCAGTACTTC. The chain employs TRBV5-1 and TRBJ2-7; 15 bases align to TRBD2. Per germline, CDR1 SGHRS and CDR2 YFSETQ. J was trimmed by 5 bases and V by 6 bases; bases with no gene match: 6. The CDR3 totals 15 residues.

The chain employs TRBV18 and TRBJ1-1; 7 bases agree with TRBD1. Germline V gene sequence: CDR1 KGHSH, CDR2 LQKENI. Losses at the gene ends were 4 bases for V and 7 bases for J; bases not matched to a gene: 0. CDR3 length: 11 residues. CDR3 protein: CASSRTGEAFF. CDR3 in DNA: TGTGCCAGCTCACGGACAGGTGAAGCTTTCTTT.

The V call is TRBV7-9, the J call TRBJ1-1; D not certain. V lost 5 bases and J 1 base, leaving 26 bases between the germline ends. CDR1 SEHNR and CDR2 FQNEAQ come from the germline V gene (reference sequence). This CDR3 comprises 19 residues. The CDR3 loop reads CASSRLLSPTRPTNTEAFF. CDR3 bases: TGTGCCAGCAGCCGCCTTTTAAGTCCTACTCGTCCTACGAACACTGAAGCTTTCTTT.

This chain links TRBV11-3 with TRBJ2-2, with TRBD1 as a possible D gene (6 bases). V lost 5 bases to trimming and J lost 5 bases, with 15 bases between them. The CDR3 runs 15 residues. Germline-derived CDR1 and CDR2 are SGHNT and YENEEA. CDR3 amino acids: CASSPEGEYTGELFF. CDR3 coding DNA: TGTGCCAGCAGCCCAGAGGGGGAGTATACCGGGGAGCTGTTTTTT. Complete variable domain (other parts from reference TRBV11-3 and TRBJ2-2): EAGVVQSPRYKIIEKKQPVAFWCNPISGHNTLYWYLQNLGQGPELLIRYENEEAVDDSQLPKDRFSAERLKGVDSTLKIQPAELGDSAVYLCASSPEGEYTGELFFGEGSRLTVL.

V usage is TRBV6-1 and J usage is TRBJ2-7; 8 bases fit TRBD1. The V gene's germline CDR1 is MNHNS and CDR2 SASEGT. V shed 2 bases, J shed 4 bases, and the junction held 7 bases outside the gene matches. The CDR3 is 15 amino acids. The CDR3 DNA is TGTGCCAGCAGTGAACTAGGACAGGGAAAGTACGAGCAGTACTTC. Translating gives CASSELGQGKYEQYF.

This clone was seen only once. The DNA for the CDR3 is TGTGCCAGCAGTTTTACAGGGGATTTAGCCTACGAGCAGTACTTC. Translated: CASSFTGDLAYEQYF. This chain connects TRBV6-5 to TRBJ2-7, with 7 bases lining up with TRBD1. This CDR3 has 15 amino acids. J gave up 2 bases and V 4 bases, and 8 bases lay outside the gene matches. Germline CDR1 reads MNHEY; CDR2 reads SVGAGI.

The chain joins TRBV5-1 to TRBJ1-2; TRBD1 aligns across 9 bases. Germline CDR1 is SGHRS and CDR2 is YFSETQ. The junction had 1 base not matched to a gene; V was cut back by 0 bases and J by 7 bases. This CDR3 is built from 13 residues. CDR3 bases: TGCGCCAGCAGCTTGGAGACAGGGGGTGGCTACACCTTC. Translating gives CASSLETGGGYTF.

As DNA, the CDR3 is TGTGCCAGCAGTGGCGCGGGGCATAGCAATCAGCCCCAGCATTTT. It encodes CASSGAGHSNQPQHF. The rearrangement uses TRBV25-1 and TRBJ1-5; the D gene is possibly TRBD1 (5 bases). The CDR3 loop spans 15 amino acids. The germline V gene encodes CDR1 MGHDK and CDR2 SYGVNS. Deletions cut 4 bases from V and 0 bases from J, with 10 bases between.

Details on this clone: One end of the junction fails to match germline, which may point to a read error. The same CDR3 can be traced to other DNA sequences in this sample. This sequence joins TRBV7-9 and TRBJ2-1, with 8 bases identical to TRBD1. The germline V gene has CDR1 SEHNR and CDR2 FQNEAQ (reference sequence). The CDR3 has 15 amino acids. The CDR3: CASSLGQGARDEQFF. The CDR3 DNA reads TGTGCTAGCAGCTTAGGCCAGGGGGCGAGGGATGAGCAGTTCTTC.

Here the CDR3 reads CASSESGNTQYF. The CDR3 bases are TGTGCCAGCAGCGAGAGCGGAAATACGCAGTATTTT. The chain is built from TRBV4-2 and TRBJ2-3; TRBD2 is a possible D gene (5 bases). V was cut by 5 bases and J by 7 bases, with 10 bases left in between. Germline CDR1 reads LGHNA; CDR2 reads YNFKEQ. The CDR3 sequence is 12 residues long.

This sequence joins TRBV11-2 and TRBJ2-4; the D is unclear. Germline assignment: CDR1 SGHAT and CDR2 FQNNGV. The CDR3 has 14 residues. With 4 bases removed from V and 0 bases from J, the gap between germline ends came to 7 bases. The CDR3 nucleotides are TGTGCCAGCAGCTCCAGAATAGCCAAAAACATTCAGTACTTC. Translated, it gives CASSSRIAKNIQYF.

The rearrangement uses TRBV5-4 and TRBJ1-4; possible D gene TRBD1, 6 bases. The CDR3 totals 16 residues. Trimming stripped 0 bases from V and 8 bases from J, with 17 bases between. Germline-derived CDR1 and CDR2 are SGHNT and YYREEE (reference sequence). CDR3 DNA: TGTGCCAGCAGCTTGGCCGGGGGGCGCACGGAGGAAAAACTGTTTTTT. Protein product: CASSLAGGRTEEKLFF.

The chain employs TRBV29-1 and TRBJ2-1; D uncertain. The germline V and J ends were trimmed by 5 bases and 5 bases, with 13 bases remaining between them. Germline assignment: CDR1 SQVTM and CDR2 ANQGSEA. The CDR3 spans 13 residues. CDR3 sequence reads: CSVTVGPNNEQFF. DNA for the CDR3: TGCAGCGTTACCGTGGGCCCAAACAATGAGCAGTTCTTC.

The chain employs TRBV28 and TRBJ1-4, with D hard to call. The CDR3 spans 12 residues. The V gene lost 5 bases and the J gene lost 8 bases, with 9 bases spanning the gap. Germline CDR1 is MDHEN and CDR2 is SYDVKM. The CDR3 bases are TGTGCCAGCAGTCCCGGGAGGGAAAAACTGTTTTTT. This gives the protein CASSPGREKLFF.

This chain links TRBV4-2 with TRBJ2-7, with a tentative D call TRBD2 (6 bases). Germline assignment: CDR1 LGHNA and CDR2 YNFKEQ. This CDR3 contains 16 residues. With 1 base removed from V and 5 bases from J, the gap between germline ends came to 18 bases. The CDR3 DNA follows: TGTGCCAGCAGCCAAGCCCCCGGGGCGGGAAACAACGAGCAGTACTTC. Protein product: CASSQAPGAGNNEQYF.

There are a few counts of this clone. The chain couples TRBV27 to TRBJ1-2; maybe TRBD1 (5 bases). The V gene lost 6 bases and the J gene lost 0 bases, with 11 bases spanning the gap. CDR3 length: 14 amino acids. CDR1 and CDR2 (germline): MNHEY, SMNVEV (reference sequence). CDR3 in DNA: TGTGCCAGCAGCTCAGGGTGGGCTAACTATGGCTACACCTTC. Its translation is CASSSGWANYGYTF.

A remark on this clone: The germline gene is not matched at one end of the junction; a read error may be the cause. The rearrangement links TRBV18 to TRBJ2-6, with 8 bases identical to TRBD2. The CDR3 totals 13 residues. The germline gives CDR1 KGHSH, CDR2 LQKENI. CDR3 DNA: TGTGCCAGCTCCCCCGGGAGGGCCAACGGCCTGACTTTC. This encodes CASSPGRANGLTF.